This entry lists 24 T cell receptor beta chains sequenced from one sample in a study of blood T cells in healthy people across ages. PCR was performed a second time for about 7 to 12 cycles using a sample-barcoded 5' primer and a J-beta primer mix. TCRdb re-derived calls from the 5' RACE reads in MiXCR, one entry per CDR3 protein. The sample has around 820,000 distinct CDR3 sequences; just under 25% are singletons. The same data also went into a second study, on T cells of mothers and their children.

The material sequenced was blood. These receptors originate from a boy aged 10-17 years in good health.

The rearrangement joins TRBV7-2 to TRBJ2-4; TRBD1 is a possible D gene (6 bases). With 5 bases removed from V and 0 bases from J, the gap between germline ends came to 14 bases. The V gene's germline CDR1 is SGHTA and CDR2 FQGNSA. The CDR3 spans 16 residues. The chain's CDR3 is CASSLPTGLAKNIQYF. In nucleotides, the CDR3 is TGTGCCAGCAGCCTTCCGACAGGACTAGCCAAAAACATTCAGTACTTC.

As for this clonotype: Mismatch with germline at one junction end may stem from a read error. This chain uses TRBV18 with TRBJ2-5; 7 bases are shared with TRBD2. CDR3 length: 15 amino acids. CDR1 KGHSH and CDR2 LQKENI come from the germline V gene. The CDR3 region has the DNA TGTGCCAGATCACCGGCGCGGGGACTACAAGAGACCCAGTACTTC. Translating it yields CARSPARGLQETQYF.

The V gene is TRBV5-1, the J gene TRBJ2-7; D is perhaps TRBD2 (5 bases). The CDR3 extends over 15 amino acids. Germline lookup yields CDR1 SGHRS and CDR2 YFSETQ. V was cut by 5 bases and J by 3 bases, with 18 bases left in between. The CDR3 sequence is CASRRGTSTLYEQYF. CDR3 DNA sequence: TGCGCCAGCAGACGGGGTACTTCCACCCTCTACGAGCAGTACTTC.

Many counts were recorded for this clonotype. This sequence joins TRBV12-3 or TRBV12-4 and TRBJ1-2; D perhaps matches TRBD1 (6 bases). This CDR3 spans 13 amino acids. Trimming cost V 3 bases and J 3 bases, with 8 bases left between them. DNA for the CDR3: TGTGCCAGCAGTTTGTCAGGGGACTATGGCTACACCTTC. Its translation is CASSLSGDYGYTF.

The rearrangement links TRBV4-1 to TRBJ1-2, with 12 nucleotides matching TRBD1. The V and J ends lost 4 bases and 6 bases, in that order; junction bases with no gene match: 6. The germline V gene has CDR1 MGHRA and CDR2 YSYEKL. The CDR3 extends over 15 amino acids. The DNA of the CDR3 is TGCGCCAGCAGCCCCCCCGGGACAGGGGGCGATGGCTACACCTTC. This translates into CASSPPGTGGDGYTF.

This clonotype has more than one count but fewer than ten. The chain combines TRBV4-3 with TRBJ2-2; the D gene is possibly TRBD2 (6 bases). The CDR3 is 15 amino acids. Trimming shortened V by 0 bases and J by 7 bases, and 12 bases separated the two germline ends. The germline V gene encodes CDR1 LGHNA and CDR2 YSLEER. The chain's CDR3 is CASSQDRGGFGELFF. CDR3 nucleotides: TGCGCCAGCAGCCAAGATCGTGGGGGGTTCGGGGAGCTGTTTTTT.

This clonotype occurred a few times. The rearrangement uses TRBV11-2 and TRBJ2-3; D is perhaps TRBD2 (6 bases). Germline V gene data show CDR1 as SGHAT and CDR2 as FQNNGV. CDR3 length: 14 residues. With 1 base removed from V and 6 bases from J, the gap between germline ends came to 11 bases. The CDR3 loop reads CASSLGGVYDTQYF. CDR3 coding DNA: TGTGCCAGCAGCTTAGGCGGGGTCTACGATACGCAGTATTTT.

CDR3 protein: CATSRGGGTGKLFF. In DNA, the CDR3 is TGTGCCACCAGCCGCGGCGGGGGAACAGGGAAACTGTTTTTT. This chain joins TRBV15 and TRBJ1-4; D possibly corresponds to TRBD1 (6 bases). With 5 bases removed from V and 11 bases from J, the gap between germline ends came to 18 bases. There are 14 residues in the CDR3. Germline CDR1 reads LNHNV; CDR2 reads YYDKDF (reference sequence).

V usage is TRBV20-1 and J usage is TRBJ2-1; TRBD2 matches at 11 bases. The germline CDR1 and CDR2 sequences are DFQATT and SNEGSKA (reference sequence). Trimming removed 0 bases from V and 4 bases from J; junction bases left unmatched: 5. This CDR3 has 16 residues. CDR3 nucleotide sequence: TGCAGTGCTAGAGAGTTGACTAGCGGGATTTACAATGAGCAGTTCTTC. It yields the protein CSARELTSGIYNEQFF.

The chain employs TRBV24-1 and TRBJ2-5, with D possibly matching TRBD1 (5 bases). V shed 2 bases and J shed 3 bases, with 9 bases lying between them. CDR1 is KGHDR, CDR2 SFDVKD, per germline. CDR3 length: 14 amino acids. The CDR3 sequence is CATSDSDREETQYF. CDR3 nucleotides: TGTGCCACCAGTGATTCAGACAGAGAAGAGACCCAGTACTTC.

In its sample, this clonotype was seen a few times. The CDR3 sequence is CAVVSMNTEAFF. DNA for the CDR3: TGTGCCGTGGTCAGCATGAACACTGAAGCTTTCTTT. V gene TRBV6-6 combines with J gene TRBJ1-1; D gene ambiguous. The V end lost 11 bases, the J end lost 0 bases, and 10 bases lay between the germline ends. CDR1 and CDR2 from the germline V gene are MNHNY and SVGAGI (reference sequence). The CDR3 runs to 12 residues.

CDR3 residues: CSAIAGGSYEQYF. The CDR3 bases are TGCAGTGCTATCGCGGGAGGCTCTTACGAGCAGTACTTC. The genes are TRBV20-1 and TRBJ2-7; 8 bases are a match to TRBD2. Germline V gene lookup returns CDR1 DFQATT and CDR2 SNEGSKA (reference sequence). V shed 4 bases, J shed 4 bases, and the junction held 6 bases outside the gene matches. There are 13 residues in the CDR3.

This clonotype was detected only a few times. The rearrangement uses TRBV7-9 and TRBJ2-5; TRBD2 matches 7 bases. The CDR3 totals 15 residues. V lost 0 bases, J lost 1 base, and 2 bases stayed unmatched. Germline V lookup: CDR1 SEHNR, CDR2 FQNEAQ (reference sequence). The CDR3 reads CASSLARGSQETQYF. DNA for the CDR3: TGTGCCAGCAGCTTAGCGCGGGGGAGCCAAGAGACCCAGTACTTC.

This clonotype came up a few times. CDR3 bases: TGTGCCAGCAGCAGACAGGGTTCCCACGAGCAGTACTTC. The encoded protein is CASSRQGSHEQYF. The chain links TRBV11-2 to TRBJ2-5, with TRBD1 matching over 7 bases. The J call may not be correct, given that the DNA end is closer to TRBJ2-7. The CDR3 is 13 amino acids. Germline V gene sequence: CDR1 SGHAT, CDR2 FQNNGV.

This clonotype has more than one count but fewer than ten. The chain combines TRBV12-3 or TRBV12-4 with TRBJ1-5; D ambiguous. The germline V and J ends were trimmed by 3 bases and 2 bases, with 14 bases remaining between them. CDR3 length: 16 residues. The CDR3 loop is CASSFGMASGNQPQHF. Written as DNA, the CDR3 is TGTGCCAGCAGTTTTGGTATGGCCAGTGGCAATCAGCCCCAGCATTTT.

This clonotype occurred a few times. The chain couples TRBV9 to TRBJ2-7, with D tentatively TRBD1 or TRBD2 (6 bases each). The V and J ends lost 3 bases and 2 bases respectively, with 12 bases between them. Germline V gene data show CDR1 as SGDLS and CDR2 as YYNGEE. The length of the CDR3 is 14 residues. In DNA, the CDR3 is TGTGCCAGCAGCGCCGGGGGCAGTACCTACGAGCAGTACTTC. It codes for CASSAGGSTYEQYF. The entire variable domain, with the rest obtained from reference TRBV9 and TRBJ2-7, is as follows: DSGVTQTPKHLITATGQRVTLRCSPRSGDLSVYWYQQSLDQGLQFLIQYYNGEERAKGNILERFSAQQFPDLHSELNLSSLELGDSALYFCASSAGGSTYEQYFGPGTRLTVT.

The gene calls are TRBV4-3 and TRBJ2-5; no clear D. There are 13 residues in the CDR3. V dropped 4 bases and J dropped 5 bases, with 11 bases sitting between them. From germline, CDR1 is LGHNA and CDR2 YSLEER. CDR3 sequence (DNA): TGCGCCAGCAGCCTCACAAGAAGGGAGACCCAGTACTTC. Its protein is CASSLTRRETQYF.

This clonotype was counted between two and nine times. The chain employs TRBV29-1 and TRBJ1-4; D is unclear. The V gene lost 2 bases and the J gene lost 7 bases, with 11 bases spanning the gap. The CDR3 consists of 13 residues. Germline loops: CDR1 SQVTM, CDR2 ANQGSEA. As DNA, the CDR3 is TGCAGCGTTGAATCCAGACTGAGTGAAAAACTGTTTTTT. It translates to CSVESRLSEKLFF. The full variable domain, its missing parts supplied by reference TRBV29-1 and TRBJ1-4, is SAVISQKPSRDICQRGTSLTIQCQVDSQVTMMFWYRQQPGQSLTLIATANQGSEATYESGFVIDKFPISRPNLTFSTLTVSNMSPEDSSIYLCSVESRLSEKLFFGSGTQLSVL.

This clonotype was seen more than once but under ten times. The CDR3 is CASSPFFSGGYEQYF. In DNA, the CDR3 is TGTGCCAGCAGTCCCTTTTTTTCAGGTGGCTACGAGCAGTACTTC. The chain has TRBV6-5 and TRBJ2-1, with D unresolved. Gene TRBJ2-7 matches the end of the DNA better, so the J call may be wrong. Germline lookup yields CDR1 MNHEY and CDR2 SVGAGI. The CDR3 has 15 residues.

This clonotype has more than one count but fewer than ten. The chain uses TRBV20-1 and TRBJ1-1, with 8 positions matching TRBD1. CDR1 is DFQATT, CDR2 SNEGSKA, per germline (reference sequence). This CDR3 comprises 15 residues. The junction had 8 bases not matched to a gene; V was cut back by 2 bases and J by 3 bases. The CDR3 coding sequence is TGCAGTGCTAGACACCTTGACAGGGGAGACACTGAAGCTTTCTTT. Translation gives CSARHLDRGDTEAFF.

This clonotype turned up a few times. The CDR3 DNA reads TGTGCCAGCAGCCACCTGGGGAACGGCTTCGAGCAGTTCTTC. Translating gives CASSHLGNGFEQFF. This sequence joins TRBV11-1 and TRBJ2-1; unclear D gene. Germline V gives CDR1 SGHAT, CDR2 FQDESV (reference sequence). Deletions cut 5 bases from V and 10 bases from J, with 18 bases between. The CDR3 sequence is 14 residues long.

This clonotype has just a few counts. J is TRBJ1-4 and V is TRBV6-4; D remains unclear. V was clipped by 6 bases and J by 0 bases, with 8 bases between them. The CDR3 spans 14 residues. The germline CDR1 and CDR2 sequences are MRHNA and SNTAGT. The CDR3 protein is CASRKPATNEKLFF. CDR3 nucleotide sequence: TGTGCCAGCAGGAAACCTGCAACTAATGAAAAACTGTTTTTT.

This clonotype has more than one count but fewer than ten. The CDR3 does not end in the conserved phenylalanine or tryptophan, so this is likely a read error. CDR3 nucleotides: TGTGCCACCAGTGATGGAACCGGGACTAGCGGGGCCCTGAGGACCCAGTACCTC. Residues: CATSDGTGTSGALRTQYL. The genes are TRBV24-1 and TRBJ2-5; 13 positions match TRBD2. J lost 7 bases, V lost 3 bases, and 13 bases had no gene match. The CDR3 sequence is 18 residues long. Germline lookup yields CDR1 KGHDR and CDR2 SFDVKD.

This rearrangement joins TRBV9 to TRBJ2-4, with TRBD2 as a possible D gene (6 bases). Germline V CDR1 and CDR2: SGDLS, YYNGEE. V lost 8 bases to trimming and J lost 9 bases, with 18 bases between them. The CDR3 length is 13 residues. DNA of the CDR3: TGTGCCAGAAGCCTAACCGACGGGGGCATTCAGTACTTC. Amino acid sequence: CARSLTDGGIQYF.